This TCR beta chain was documented in a study of beta chain features in type 1 diabetes. In the case of this clone: The antigen remains unidentified.

Every donor provided one heparinised blood draw, which averaged about 120 mL. Staining for CD45RO/CCR7/CD25/CD127/CD95/CD27 allowed sorting of CD4+ naive, central memory, regulatory and stem cell-like memory cells. Sorted populations all exceeded 95% purity. TCRB transcripts that were expressed got sequenced, as all of the isolated RNA had been reverse transcribed. The method was immunoSEQ multiplex PCR; TCRdb's version includes in-frame clones alone and lacks a portion of them. The table includes under 400,000 clones, around a fifth detected once. Study-wide results and caveats: TCRB CDR3s were moderately but significantly shorter in Type 1 diabetes patients in all four CD4+ subsets.

The origin of this receptor is a young woman in good health. Sequencing was performed on naive CD4+ T cells from blood.

In DNA, the CDR3 is TGTGCCTGGAGTGTTAGATACCGGGACAGGGGCTGGAATGAGCAGTTCTTC. As protein: CAWSVRYRDRGWNEQFF. The chain carries TRBV30 and TRBJ2-1; TRBD1 agrees at 10 bases. The ends lost 0 bases at V and 7 bases at J; junction bases unmatched: 12. This CDR3 region has 17 residues. Germline V gene sequence: CDR1 GTSNPN, CDR2 SVGIG (reference sequence).